This T cell receptor (beta chain) was found in a study of T cell clonotyping in hematopoietic cell transplantation. With respect to this clone: Antigen: not known.

Study-wide results and limits: After transplant, recipient diversity fell while pathologically expanded clonotypes grew through day 180. Broader posttransplant TCR repertoire diversity was predicted by graft donor and pretransplant recipient Inverse Simpson Index values.

TCRdb's copy holds only in-frame clones and misses some; the assay was immunoSEQ multiplex PCR. The repertoire holds about 69,000 clones, approximately 94% seen once, with roughly 1.7% in the top ten. The germline V gene encodes CDR1 SGDLS and CDR2 YYNGEE. CDR3 length: 14 residues. Unmatched junction bases numbered 6, after V lost 4 bases and J lost 6 bases. This receptor was taken from a man between 50 and 59 years old in good health. Some clones in this sample may be carry-over from other donors' samples. The sequenced sample consisted of peripheral blood mononuclear cells. The chain is built from TRBV9 and TRBJ2-7; 11 nucleotides line up with TRBD2. In nucleotides, the CDR3 is TGTGCCAGCAGCTCCACCGGGACTAGCGGCGAGCAGTACTTC. It translates to CASSSTGTSGEQYF.